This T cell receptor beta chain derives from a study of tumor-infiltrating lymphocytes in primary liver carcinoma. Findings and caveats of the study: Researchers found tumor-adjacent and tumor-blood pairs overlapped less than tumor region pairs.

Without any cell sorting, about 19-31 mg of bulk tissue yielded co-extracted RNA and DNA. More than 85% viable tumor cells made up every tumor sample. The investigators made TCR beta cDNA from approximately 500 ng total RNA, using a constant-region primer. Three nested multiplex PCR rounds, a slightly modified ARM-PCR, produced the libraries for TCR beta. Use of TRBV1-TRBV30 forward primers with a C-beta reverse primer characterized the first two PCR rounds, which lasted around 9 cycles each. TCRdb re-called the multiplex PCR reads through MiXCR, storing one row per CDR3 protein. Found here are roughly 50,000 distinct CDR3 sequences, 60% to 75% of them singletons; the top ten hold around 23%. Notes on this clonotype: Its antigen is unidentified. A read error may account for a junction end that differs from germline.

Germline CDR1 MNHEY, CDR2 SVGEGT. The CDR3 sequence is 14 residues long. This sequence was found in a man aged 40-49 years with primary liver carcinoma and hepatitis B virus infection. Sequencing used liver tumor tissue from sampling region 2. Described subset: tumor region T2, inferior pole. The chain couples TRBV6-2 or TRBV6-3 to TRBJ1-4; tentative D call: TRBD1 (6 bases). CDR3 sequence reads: CASSRTGWRDKLLF. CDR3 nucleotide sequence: TGTGCCAGCAGTCGCACAGGGTGGCGAGATAAACTGCTTTTT.